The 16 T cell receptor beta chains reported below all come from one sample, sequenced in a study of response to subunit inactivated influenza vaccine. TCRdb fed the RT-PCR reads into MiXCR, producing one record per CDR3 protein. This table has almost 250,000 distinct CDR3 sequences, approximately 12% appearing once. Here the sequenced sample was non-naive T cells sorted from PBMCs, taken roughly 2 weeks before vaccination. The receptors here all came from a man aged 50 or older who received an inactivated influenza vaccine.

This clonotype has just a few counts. The CDR3 region has the DNA TGCGCCAGCAGCTTGGTTGGGGGAGGGCATCCCGAGCAGTACTTC. The encoded protein is CASSLVGGGHPEQYF. V gene TRBV5-1 combines with J gene TRBJ2-7, with 7 bases lining up with TRBD2. The V gene's germline CDR1 is SGHRS and CDR2 YFSETQ. V lost 0 bases, J lost 6 bases, and 9 bases stayed unmatched. The CDR3 has 15 amino acids.

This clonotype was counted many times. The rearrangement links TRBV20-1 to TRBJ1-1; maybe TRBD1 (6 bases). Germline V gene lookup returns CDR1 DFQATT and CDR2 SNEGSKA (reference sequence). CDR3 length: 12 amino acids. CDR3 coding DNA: TGCGGCCAGCCCAGGGGAGGGACTGAAGCTTTCTTT. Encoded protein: CGQPRGGTEAFF.

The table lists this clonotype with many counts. CDR3 DNA: TGCGCCAGCAGCTTCGGTAGCGGAACCGGGGAGCTGTTTTTT. Amino acids: CASSFGSGTGELFF. The chain carries TRBV5-1 and TRBJ2-2, with D possibly matching TRBD2 (6 bases). The CDR3 loop spans 14 amino acids. Germline CDR1 and CDR2: SGHRS and YFSETQ. V lost 2 bases to trimming and J lost 5 bases, with 10 bases between them.

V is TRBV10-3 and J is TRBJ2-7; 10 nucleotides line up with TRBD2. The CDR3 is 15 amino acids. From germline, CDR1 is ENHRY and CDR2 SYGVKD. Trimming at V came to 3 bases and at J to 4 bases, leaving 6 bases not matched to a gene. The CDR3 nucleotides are TGTGCCATCAGTGATCTAGCGGGAGCGGGGTACGAGCAGTACTTC. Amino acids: CAISDLAGAGYEQYF.

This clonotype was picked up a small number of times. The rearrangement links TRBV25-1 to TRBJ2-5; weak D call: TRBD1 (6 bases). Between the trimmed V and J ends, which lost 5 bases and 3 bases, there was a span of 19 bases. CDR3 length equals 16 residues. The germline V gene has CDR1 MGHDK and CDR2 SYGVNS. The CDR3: CASSQSDRLGKETQYF. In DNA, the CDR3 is TGTGCCAGCAGTCAAAGCGACAGGTTGGGGAAAGAGACCCAGTACTTC.

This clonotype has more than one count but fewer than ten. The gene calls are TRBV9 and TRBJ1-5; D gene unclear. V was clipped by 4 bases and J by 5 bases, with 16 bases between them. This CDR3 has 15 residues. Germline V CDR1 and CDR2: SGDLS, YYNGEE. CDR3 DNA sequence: TGTGCCAGCAGCCCCGGACCGCTTTCGTATCAGCCCCAGCATTTT. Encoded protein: CASSPGPLSYQPQHF.

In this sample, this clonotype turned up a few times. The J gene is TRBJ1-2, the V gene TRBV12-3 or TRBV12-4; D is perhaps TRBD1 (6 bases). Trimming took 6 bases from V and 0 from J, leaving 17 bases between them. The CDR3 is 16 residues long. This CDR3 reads CASSSSTGTTNYGYTF. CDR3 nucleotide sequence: TGTGCCAGCAGCAGTTCAACCGGGACAACTAACTATGGCTACACCTTC.

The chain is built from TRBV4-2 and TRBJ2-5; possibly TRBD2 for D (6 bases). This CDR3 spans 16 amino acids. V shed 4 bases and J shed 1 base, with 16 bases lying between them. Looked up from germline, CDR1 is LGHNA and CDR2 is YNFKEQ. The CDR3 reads CASSLGTAQIQETQYF. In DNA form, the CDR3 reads TGTGCCAGCAGCCTTGGGACTGCCCAAATCCAAGAGACCCAGTACTTC.

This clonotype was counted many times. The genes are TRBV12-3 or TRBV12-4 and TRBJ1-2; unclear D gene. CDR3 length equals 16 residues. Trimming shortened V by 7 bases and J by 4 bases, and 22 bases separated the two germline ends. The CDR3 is CASNPPDRDNGYGYTF. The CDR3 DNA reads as TGTGCCAGCAATCCTCCAGACCGAGATAACGGCTATGGCTACACCTTC.

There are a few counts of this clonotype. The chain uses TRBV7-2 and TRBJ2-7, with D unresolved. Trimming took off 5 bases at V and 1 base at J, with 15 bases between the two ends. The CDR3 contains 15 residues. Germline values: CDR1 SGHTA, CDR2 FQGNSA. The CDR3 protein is CASSPGRFLSYEQYF. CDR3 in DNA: TGTGCCAGCAGCCCCGGCAGGTTCCTATCCTACGAGCAGTACTTC. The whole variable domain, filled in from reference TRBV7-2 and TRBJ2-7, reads GAGVSQSPSNKVTEKGKDVELRCDPISGHTALYWYRQSLGQGLEFLIYFQGNSAPDKSGLPSDRFSAERTGGSVSTLTIQRTQQEDSAVYLCASSPGRFLSYEQYFGPGTRLTVT.

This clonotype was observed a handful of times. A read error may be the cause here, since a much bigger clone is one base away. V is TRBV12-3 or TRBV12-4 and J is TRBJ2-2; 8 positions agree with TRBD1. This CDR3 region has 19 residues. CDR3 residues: CACRAGTGNVARNTGELFF. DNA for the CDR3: TGTGCCTGCAGGGCCGGGACAGGAAATGTTGCCAGAAACACCGGGGAGCTGTTTTTT.

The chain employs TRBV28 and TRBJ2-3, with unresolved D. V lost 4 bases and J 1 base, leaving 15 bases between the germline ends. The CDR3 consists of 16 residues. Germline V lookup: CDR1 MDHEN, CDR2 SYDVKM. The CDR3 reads CASSSIDWSRTDTQYF. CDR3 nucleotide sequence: TGTGCCAGCAGTTCTATTGACTGGTCCCGCACAGATACGCAGTATTTT.

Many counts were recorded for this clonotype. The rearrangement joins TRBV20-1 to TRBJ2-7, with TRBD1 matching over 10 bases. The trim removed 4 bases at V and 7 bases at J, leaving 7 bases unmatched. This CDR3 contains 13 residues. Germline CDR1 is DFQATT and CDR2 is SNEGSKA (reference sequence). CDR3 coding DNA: TGCAGTGCTACCGGGACAGGGGCGGGGGAGCAGTACTTC. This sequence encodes CSATGTGAGEQYF.

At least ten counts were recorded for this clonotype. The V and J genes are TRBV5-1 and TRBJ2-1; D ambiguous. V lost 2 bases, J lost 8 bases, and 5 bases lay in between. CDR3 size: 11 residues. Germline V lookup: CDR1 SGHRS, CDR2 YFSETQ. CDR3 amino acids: CASSFIDEQFF. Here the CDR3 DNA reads TGCGCCAGCAGCTTTATCGATGAGCAGTTCTTC.

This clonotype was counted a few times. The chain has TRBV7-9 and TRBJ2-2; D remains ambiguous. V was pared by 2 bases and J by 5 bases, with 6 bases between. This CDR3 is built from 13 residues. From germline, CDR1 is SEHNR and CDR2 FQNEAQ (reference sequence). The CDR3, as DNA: TGTGCCAGCAGCTTATTAAATACCGGGGAGCTGTTTTTT. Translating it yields CASSLLNTGELFF.

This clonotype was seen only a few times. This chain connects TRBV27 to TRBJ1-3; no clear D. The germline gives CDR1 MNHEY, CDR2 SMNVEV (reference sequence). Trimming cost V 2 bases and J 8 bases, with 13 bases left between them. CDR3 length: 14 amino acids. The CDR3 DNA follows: TGTGCCAGCAGTTTAGGGTTTCCGCCGGACACCATATATTTT. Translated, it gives CASSLGFPPDTIYF.